This T cell receptor (beta chain) derives from a study of cytomegalovirus exposure and HLA in healthy donors. General study findings and limits: For most TCR beta V segments, an earlier analysis put the productive rate at about 87% or about 30% of the time. Highly shared sequence variants in one cluster were likely a sequencing artifact. There were some V segments, including TRBV6-2 and TRBV6-3, excluded as indistinguishable.

Trimming took 2 bases from V and 0 from J, leaving 10 bases between them. The length of the CDR3 is 16 residues. CDR1 is KGHSH, CDR2 LQKENI, per germline. Donors were nominally healthy when sampled, though unrecorded immune exposures were likely. Amplification used 60 Vbeta primers and 13 Jbeta primers. The assay was immunoSEQ multiplex PCR, and TCRdb's table has in-frame clones only and misses some. The sample has approximately 150,000 clones, roughly 79% seen once. The sample holds one count of this clone. Its antigen is unknown. The sample consisted of PBMCs. This clonotype originated in a woman aged 55-69 years in good health and CMV-seropositive. This chain uses TRBV18 with TRBJ2-2; D is uncertain. Written as DNA, the CDR3 is TGTGCCAGCTCACCAAGTCAGGCAGCGAACACCGGGGAGCTGTTTTTT. It yields the protein CASSPSQAANTGELFF.